A selection of T cell receptor beta chains follows, all from one sample in a study of T cell changes during pregnancy in multiple sclerosis. Generated by immunoSEQ multiplex PCR, the TCRdb table keeps only in-frame clones and is missing some. Among some 110,000 clones listed, about 94% were seen once. Sequences were derived from peripheral blood, sampled in the third trimester of pregnancy. These receptors came from a female donor with multiple sclerosis, enrolled in a pregnancy study. Each CDR3 is given with its conserved first and last residue. Fields, in order: CDR3 DNA, CDR3 protein, clone size, V gene, D gene, J gene. A D gene is named only where the DNA matches it firmly. Where a row states a size, it is once, few, many or the class of an expanded clone; other rows omit it.

cdr3_nt: TGCGCCAGCAGCTTTGGCAGATTGACAGGTTCTGGCACAGATACGCAGTATTTT
cdr3_aa: CASSFGRLTGSGTDTQYF
clone_size: NA
v_call: TRBV5-1
d_call: NA
j_call: TRBJ2-3

cdr3_nt: TGTGCCAGCAGCGACACATCCGCCTACAATGAGCAGTTCTTC
cdr3_aa: CASSDTSAYNEQFF
clone_size: NA
v_call: TRBV27
d_call: NA
j_call: TRBJ2-1

cdr3_nt: TGTGCCAGCTCATACACGGGAGTGTCGACGGAGACCCAGTACTTC
cdr3_aa: CASSYTGVSTETQYF
clone_size: NA
v_call: TRBV2
d_call: NA
j_call: TRBJ2-5

cdr3_nt: TGTGCCAGCAGCCAAGTACGGGGTACTGAAGCTTTCTTT
cdr3_aa: CASSQVRGTEAFF
clone_size: NA
v_call: TRBV4-2
d_call: NA
j_call: TRBJ1-1

cdr3_nt: TGTGCCTGGGCTAGAATGGGGCTCACCGGGGAGCTGTTTTTT
cdr3_aa: CAWARMGLTGELFF
clone_size: few
v_call: TRBV30
d_call: NA
j_call: TRBJ2-2

cdr3_nt: TGTGCCAGCAGCCTGACAGGGGGCACAGATACGCAGTATTTT
cdr3_aa: CASSLTGGTDTQYF
clone_size: NA
v_call: TRBV14
d_call: TRBD1
j_call: TRBJ2-3

cdr3_nt: TGTGCCAGCAGCGGATTGACTGGGGACAGAGGGAACTTC
cdr3_aa: CASSGLTGDRGNF
clone_size: NA
v_call: TRBV2
d_call: TRBD1
j_call: TRBJ2-7

cdr3_nt: TGTGCCAGCAGTCCCCGACAGGGAAATCAGCCCCAGCATTTT
cdr3_aa: CASSPRQGNQPQHF
clone_size: NA
v_call: TRBV27
d_call: TRBD1
j_call: TRBJ1-5

cdr3_nt: TGTGCCAGCCGGGGACATAAGGATCAGCCCCAGCATTTT
cdr3_aa: CASRGHKDQPQHF
clone_size: NA
v_call: TRBV6-1
d_call: NA
j_call: TRBJ1-5

cdr3_nt: TGCGCCAGCAGCACAGGACAGGGAGGCCGCACTGAAGCTTTCTTT
cdr3_aa: CASSTGQGGRTEAFF
clone_size: NA
v_call: TRBV5-1
d_call: TRBD1
j_call: TRBJ1-1

cdr3_nt: TGTGCCAGCAGCATATTGGGAGGGATTGATGGCTACACCTTC
cdr3_aa: CASSILGGIDGYTF
clone_size: NA
v_call: TRBV7-9
d_call: NA
j_call: TRBJ1-2

cdr3_nt: TGCGCCAGCAGCTTGGAAGGGGGTGCGAACACTGAAGCTTTCTTT
cdr3_aa: CASSLEGGANTEAFF
clone_size: once
v_call: TRBV5-1
d_call: NA
j_call: TRBJ1-1

cdr3_nt: TGCGCCAGCAGCACAGGGGACAATCAGCCCCAGCATTTT
cdr3_aa: CASSTGDNQPQHF
clone_size: NA
v_call: TRBV5-1
d_call: TRBD1
j_call: TRBJ1-5

cdr3_nt: TGTGCCAGCAGCCCACGAAACAGCTACTCTGGAAACACCATATATTTT
cdr3_aa: CASSPRNSYSGNTIYF
clone_size: NA
v_call: TRBV7-8
d_call: NA
j_call: TRBJ1-3

cdr3_nt: TGTGCCAGCTCACCTTACGGAGCCGCCGATACGCAGTATTTT
cdr3_aa: CASSPYGAADTQYF
clone_size: NA
v_call: TRBV18
d_call: NA
j_call: TRBJ2-3

cdr3_nt: TGTGCCAGCAGCTTGGTGTCTAGCGGGAGCTCCTACAATGAGCAGTTCTTC
cdr3_aa: CASSLVSSGSSYNEQFF
clone_size: NA
v_call: TRBV5-6
d_call: TRBD2
j_call: TRBJ2-1

cdr3_nt: TGTGCCAGCAGCCAAGGTCACGGGCAGTACTTC
cdr3_aa: CASSQGHGQYF
clone_size: NA
v_call: TRBV14
d_call: NA
j_call: TRBJ2-7

cdr3_nt: TGTGCCAGTAGTTGGGGGGGGGATGGGGCCAACGTCCTGACTTTC
cdr3_aa: CASSWGGDGANVLTF
clone_size: NA
v_call: TRBV19
d_call: TRBD2
j_call: TRBJ2-6

cdr3_nt: TGTGCCAGCAGCCTAGGGATCTCGGGAGGGACAGATACGCAGTATTTT
cdr3_aa: CASSLGISGGTDTQYF
clone_size: NA
v_call: TRBV7-6
d_call: TRBD2
j_call: TRBJ2-3

cdr3_nt: TGTGCCAGCAGCGTGCCGGGACAAGGAGGCTACACCTTC
cdr3_aa: CASSVPGQGGYTF
clone_size: NA
v_call: TRBV9
d_call: NA
j_call: TRBJ1-2

cdr3_nt: TGTGCCAGCAGCCGGTCGGTTCGGGATTACGGCAATCAGCCCCAGCATTTT
cdr3_aa: CASSRSVRDYGNQPQHF
clone_size: NA
v_call: TRBV2
d_call: NA
j_call: TRBJ1-5

cdr3_nt: TGTGCCAGTAGTCTAGCTAGCGGGGGCCGGTCTAGCACAGATACGCAGTATTTT
cdr3_aa: CASSLASGGRSSTDTQYF
clone_size: NA
v_call: TRBV19
d_call: TRBD2
j_call: TRBJ2-3

cdr3_nt: TGTGCCAGCAGTTTTCGATCAGGGGGCACTGAAGCTTTCTTT
cdr3_aa: CASSFRSGGTEAFF
clone_size: NA
v_call: TRBV28
d_call: TRBD1
j_call: TRBJ1-1

cdr3_nt: TGTGCCAGCAGCGTAGCAATAGAAGCCAGCGGCTCGGAGCAGTTCTTC
cdr3_aa: CASSVAIEASGSEQFF
clone_size: NA
v_call: TRBV9
d_call: NA
j_call: TRBJ2-1

cdr3_nt: TGTGCCTGGTTGGCCAGGGGCGCCGGCACTGAAGCTTTCTTT
cdr3_aa: CAWLARGAGTEAFF
clone_size: NA
v_call: TRBV30
d_call: NA
j_call: TRBJ1-1

cdr3_nt: TGTGCCAGCAGCTTAGGTAGCTTTGCGGCCGGGGAGCTGTTTTTT
cdr3_aa: CASSLGSFAAGELFF
clone_size: NA
v_call: TRBV7-7
d_call: NA
j_call: TRBJ2-2

cdr3_nt: TGTGCCAGCAGCTCCCCTCCCCCGGAGACCCAGTACTTC
cdr3_aa: CASSSPPPETQYF
clone_size: once
v_call: TRBV11-2
d_call: NA
j_call: TRBJ2-5

cdr3_nt: TGTGCCAGCAGCTTGGCTACAGGACAAGAGACCCAGTACTTC
cdr3_aa: CASSLATGQETQYF
clone_size: NA
v_call: TRBV5-4
d_call: NA
j_call: TRBJ2-5

cdr3_nt: TGTGCCAGCAGCTTGGGGAACAGGGAGATTTCGACAGATACGCAGTATTTT
cdr3_aa: CASSLGNREISTDTQYF
clone_size: NA
v_call: TRBV5-4
d_call: NA
j_call: TRBJ2-3

cdr3_nt: TGTGCCAGCTCACCAAGCGGGGGCCCACCTAACTATGGCTACACCTTC
cdr3_aa: CASSPSGGPPNYGYTF
clone_size: NA
v_call: TRBV18
d_call: NA
j_call: TRBJ1-2

cdr3_nt: TGTGCCAGTAGTAAGATCGGCCGGGGCACTGAAGCTTTCTTT
cdr3_aa: CASSKIGRGTEAFF
clone_size: NA
v_call: TRBV19
d_call: NA
j_call: TRBJ1-1

cdr3_nt: TGTGCCAGCAGCATTATGGGGGCGGGGGCACCGAACACCGGGGAGCTGTTTTTT
cdr3_aa: CASSIMGAGAPNTGELFF
clone_size: NA
v_call: TRBV9
d_call: NA
j_call: TRBJ2-2

cdr3_nt: TGCGCCAGCAGCTCCCGGGAAGGCGGTCCTGGAGGCTACACCTTC
cdr3_aa: CASSSREGGPGGYTF
clone_size: once
v_call: TRBV5-1
d_call: NA
j_call: TRBJ1-2

cdr3_nt: TGCAGCGTTTCCCTCCGGGACACATTGAACACTGAAGCTTTCTTT
cdr3_aa: CSVSLRDTLNTEAFF
clone_size: NA
v_call: TRBV29-1
d_call: NA
j_call: TRBJ1-1

cdr3_nt: TGTGCCAGTAGTATTGGGCAGTTCTCCTACGAGCAGTACTTC
cdr3_aa: CASSIGQFSYEQYF
clone_size: NA
v_call: TRBV19
d_call: NA
j_call: TRBJ2-7

cdr3_nt: TGTGCCAGCTCACCGAACAGTTACGAGCAGTACTTC
cdr3_aa: CASSPNSYEQYF
clone_size: NA
v_call: TRBV18
d_call: NA
j_call: TRBJ2-7

cdr3_nt: TGTGCCAGCTCACCACTGGTCAGGACGAACACCGGGGAGCTGTTTTTT
cdr3_aa: CASSPLVRTNTGELFF
clone_size: NA
v_call: TRBV18
d_call: NA
j_call: TRBJ2-2

cdr3_nt: TGTGCCAGCAGCTCCGGGACAGGGATAAACTATGGCTACACCTTC
cdr3_aa: CASSSGTGINYGYTF
clone_size: NA
v_call: TRBV7-9
d_call: TRBD1
j_call: TRBJ1-2

cdr3_nt: TGTGCCAGCAGGAGACAGGGGTCCTACGAGCAGTACTTC
cdr3_aa: CASRRQGSYEQYF
clone_size: once
v_call: TRBV6-5
d_call: TRBD1
j_call: TRBJ2-7

cdr3_nt: TGTGCCAGCAGCCATTACAGGGAGACCACAGATACGCAGTATTTT
cdr3_aa: CASSHYRETTDTQYF
clone_size: NA
v_call: TRBV5-4
d_call: NA
j_call: TRBJ2-3

cdr3_nt: TGCGCCAGCAGCCAAGGTGCGGGAGTGGGTTCCGATACGCAGTATTTT
cdr3_aa: CASSQGAGVGSDTQYF
clone_size: NA
v_call: TRBV4-1
d_call: TRBD2
j_call: TRBJ2-3

cdr3_nt: TGTGCCAGCAGCAAGGGACTAGCGGGATACAATGAGCAGTTCTTC
cdr3_aa: CASSKGLAGYNEQFF
clone_size: NA
v_call: TRBV7-3
d_call: TRBD2
j_call: TRBJ2-1

cdr3_nt: TGTGCCAGCAACGTGGCAGATCAAGAGACCCAGTACTTC
cdr3_aa: CASNVADQETQYF
clone_size: NA
v_call: TRBV2
d_call: NA
j_call: TRBJ2-5

cdr3_nt: TGCGCCAGCAGCTTAAGGGGTCCAGATACGCAGTATTTT
cdr3_aa: CASSLRGPDTQYF
clone_size: NA
v_call: TRBV5-1
d_call: NA
j_call: TRBJ2-3

cdr3_nt: TGTGCCACCGGGGGGAGCGGGGGACTACGGGAGCAGTACTTC
cdr3_aa: CATGGSGGLREQYF
clone_size: NA
v_call: TRBV10-3
d_call: TRBD2
j_call: TRBJ2-7

cdr3_nt: TGTGCCAGCAGCGTAGGCTCCGGGACAGGGGGCTTTGATCAGTTCTTC
cdr3_aa: CASSVGSGTGGFDQFF
clone_size: NA
v_call: TRBV9
d_call: TRBD1
j_call: TRBJ2-1

cdr3_nt: TGTGCCAGCAGCTTTCTTCCGACAGGGAAGAAGGGGAACACTGAAGCTTTCTTT
cdr3_aa: CASSFLPTGKKGNTEAFF
clone_size: NA
v_call: TRBV7-9
d_call: TRBD1
j_call: TRBJ1-1

cdr3_nt: TGTGCCTGGAGTGTAACACTGAACACTGAAGCTTTCTTT
cdr3_aa: CAWSVTLNTEAFF
clone_size: few
v_call: TRBV30
d_call: NA
j_call: TRBJ1-1